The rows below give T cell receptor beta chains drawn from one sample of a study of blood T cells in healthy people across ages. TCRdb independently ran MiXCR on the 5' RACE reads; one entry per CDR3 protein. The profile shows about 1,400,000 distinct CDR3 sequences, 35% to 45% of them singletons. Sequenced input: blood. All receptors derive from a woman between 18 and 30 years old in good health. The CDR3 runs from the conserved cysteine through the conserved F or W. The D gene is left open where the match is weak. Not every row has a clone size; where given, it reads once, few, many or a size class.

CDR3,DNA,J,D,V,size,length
CASSYLGVSGEQFF,TGTGCCAGCAGCTATCTCGGAGTCTCGGGAGAGCAGTTCTTC,TRBJ2-1,NA,TRBV13,NA,14
CASSSQGEGRHEQFF,TGTGCCAGCAGCTCTCAGGGGGAGGGCCGGCATGAGCAGTTCTTC,TRBJ2-1,NA,TRBV7-2,NA,15
CSARQETMNTEAFF,TGCAGTGCCCGACAGGAAACCATGAACACTGAAGCTTTCTTT,TRBJ1-1,NA,TRBV20-1,few,14
CSAPESGTQPQHF,TGCAGTGCCCCGGAATCGGGCACTCAGCCCCAGCATTTT,TRBJ1-5,NA,TRBV20-1,few,13
CASSPYTGTGGSNEQFF,TGCGCCAGCAGCCCATACACCGGGACAGGTGGGAGCAATGAGCAGTTCTTC,TRBJ2-1,TRBD1,TRBV4-1,NA,17
CSAEWTSGSYEQYF,TGCAGTGCCGAATGGACTAGCGGGAGCTACGAGCAGTACTTC,TRBJ2-7,TRBD2,TRBV20-1,NA,14
CASSRTGTISYNEQFF,TGTGCCAGCAGCCGGACCGGGACCATCTCCTACAATGAGCAGTTCTTC,TRBJ2-1,NA,TRBV3-1,NA,16
CASSQVWRNSYEQYF,TGTGCCAGCAGCCAAGTCTGGCGGAACTCCTACGAGCAGTACTTC,TRBJ2-7,NA,TRBV3-1,few,15
CASSEGTGVLAKNIQYF,TGTGCCAGCAGTGAAGGGACAGGGGTTCTAGCCAAAAACATTCAGTACTTC,TRBJ2-4,TRBD1,TRBV6-1,few,17
CASSQVKGTYEQYF,TGTGCCAGCAGCCAAGTCAAAGGGACCTACGAGCAGTACTTC,TRBJ2-7,NA,TRBV14,NA,14
CAIDRTGLSGANVLTF,TGTGCCATCGATAGGACAGGCCTCTCTGGGGCCAACGTCCTGACTTTC,TRBJ2-6,TRBD1,TRBV10-3,few,16
CASSDSRTGLNQPQHF,TGTGCCAGCAGTGATTCTCGGACAGGGCTTAATCAGCCCCAGCATTTT,TRBJ1-5,TRBD1,TRBV25-1,NA,16
CSARGEDSQTYNEQFF,TGCAGTGCTAGAGGAGAGGACAGCCAAACTTACAATGAGCAGTTCTTC,TRBJ2-1,NA,TRBV20-1,once,16
CASLGSYNSPLHF,TGTGCCAGCCTCGGCTCCTATAATTCACCCCTCCACTTT,TRBJ1-6,NA,TRBV27,few,13
CSASPLQETQYF,TGCAGTGCTAGCCCCCTCCAAGAGACCCAGTACTTC,TRBJ2-5,NA,TRBV20-1,NA,12
CASSVFIESNTGELFF,TGCGCCAGCAGCGTCTTTATCGAGTCGAACACCGGGGAGCTGTTTTTT,TRBJ2-2,NA,TRBV5-1,NA,16
CASSIGSTISNQPQHF,TGTGCCAGCAGCATTGGGAGTACGATAAGCAATCAGCCCCAGCATTTT,TRBJ1-5,NA,TRBV7-2,NA,16
CASSQSIAVYNEQFF,TGCGCCAGCAGCCAATCCATAGCGGTATACAATGAGCAGTTCTTC,TRBJ2-1,NA,TRBV4-1,once,15
CASSLSSSQPQHF,TGTGCCAGCAGTTTATCATCTTCTCAGCCCCAGCATTTT,TRBJ1-5,NA,TRBV27,few,13
CSVEGSRVSPYEQYF,TGCAGCGTTGAAGGATCCCGGGTATCCCCTTACGAGCAGTACTTC,TRBJ2-7,NA,TRBV29-1,few,15
CASRRDRDGSNQPQHF,TGCGCCAGCAGGAGGGACAGGGATGGGAGCAATCAGCCCCAGCATTTT,TRBJ1-5,TRBD1,TRBV10-2,NA,16
CASSQGRGGGQYF,TGTGCCAGCAGCCAAGGTCGGGGGGGAGGGCAGTACTTC,TRBJ2-7,TRBD2,TRBV3-1,NA,13
CTIGLYTEAFF,TGTACCATAGGGTTATACACTGAAGCTTTCTTT,TRBJ1-1,NA,TRBV10-3,NA,11
CASSSKSSYNEQFF,TGTGCCAGCAGCTCGAAAAGCTCCTACAATGAGCAGTTCTTC,TRBJ2-1,NA,TRBV7-9,NA,14
CSALPRQGGYGYTF,TGCAGTGCCCTACCGCGGCAGGGCGGCTATGGCTACACCTTC,TRBJ1-2,NA,TRBV20-1,few,14
CASSLDGGSGYF,TGTGCCAGCAGCTTAGATGGTGGGTCCGGGTACTTC,TRBJ2-5,NA,TRBV11-2,few,12
CASSLEVVGGSYNEQFF,TGCGCCAGCAGCTTGGAGGTTGTCGGGGGGAGCTACAATGAGCAGTTCTTC,TRBJ2-1,TRBD2,TRBV5-1,NA,17
CSAIDDGYTF,TGCAGTGCCATAGATGATGGCTACACCTTC,TRBJ1-2,NA,TRBV20-1,once,10
CASRAFRTSGHNEQFF,TGTGCCAGCAGGGCGTTCCGGACTAGCGGCCACAATGAGCAGTTCTTC,TRBJ2-1,TRBD2,TRBV3-1,many,16
CASSGQGSGTEAFF,TGCGCCAGCAGCGGGCAGGGGTCAGGCACTGAAGCTTTCTTT,TRBJ1-1,NA,TRBV5-1,NA,14
CSARDAGGGETQYF,TGCAGTGCTAGAGATGCGGGGGGCGGGGAGACCCAGTACTTC,TRBJ2-5,TRBD2,TRBV20-1,once,14
CASSEGGDYVQYF,TGCGCCAGCAGCGAGGGTGGTGACTACGTGCAGTACTTC,TRBJ2-7,NA,TRBV5-1,NA,13
CSALRSGTHREQYF,TGCAGTGCTCTCCGCTCGGGGACCCACCGCGAGCAGTACTTC,TRBJ2-7,NA,TRBV20-1,NA,14
CASSLGGINYGYTF,TGCGCCAGCAGCTTGGGAGGGATCAACTATGGCTACACCTTC,TRBJ1-2,NA,TRBV5-1,few,14
CASSQVVTVSYEQYF,TGTGCCAGCAGCCAAGTGGTGACAGTCTCCTACGAGCAGTACTTC,TRBJ2-7,NA,TRBV3-1,NA,15
CASSDRTGGSKYEQYF,TGTGCCAGCAGCGACAGGACAGGGGGCTCCAAGTACGAGCAGTACTTC,TRBJ2-7,NA,TRBV21-1,NA,16
CASSSGLVSDTQYF,TGTGCCAGCAGCTCGGGACTAGTTTCAGATACGCAGTATTTT,TRBJ2-3,TRBD2,TRBV7-2,few,14
CASSPPSVKNTEAFF,TGTGCCAGCTCACCACCTTCAGTGAAGAACACTGAAGCTTTCTTT,TRBJ1-1,NA,TRBV18,NA,15
CASSQGRTNTEAFF,TGTGCCAGCAGCCAAGGCAGAACGAACACTGAAGCTTTCTTT,TRBJ1-1,NA,TRBV14,NA,14
CSARDPGRGTTDTQYF,TGCAGTGCTAGAGACCCGGGGCGGGGGACAACAGATACGCAGTATTTT,TRBJ2-3,NA,TRBV20-1,NA,16
CASGFNNEQYF,TGTGCTAGTGGTTTCAACAATGAGCAGTACTTC,TRBJ2-5,NA,TRBV12-5,NA,11
CASSQGTGLGTDTQYF,TGTGCCAGCAGCCAAGGGACAGGGCTAGGCACAGATACGCAGTATTTT,TRBJ2-3,TRBD1,TRBV3-1,many,16
CASSTRKGMNTGELFF,TGTGCCAGCAGCACCAGAAAGGGGATGAACACCGGGGAGCTGTTTTTT,TRBJ2-2,NA,TRBV9,NA,16
CASSPSRGSSYNEQFF,TGTGCCAGCAGTCCCTCCCGGGGGAGCTCCTACAATGAGCAGTTCTTC,TRBJ2-1,NA,TRBV12-3/TRBV12-4,NA,16
CASSAGGGTSEDTQYF,TGTGCCAGCAGCGCGGGGGGAGGGACTAGTGAGGATACGCAGTATTTT,TRBJ2-3,TRBD2,TRBV7-3,few,16
CAIRGGQANEQFF,TGTGCCATCAGGGGGGGCCAGGCCAATGAGCAGTTCTTC,TRBJ2-1,NA,TRBV10-3,NA,13
CSASAGTGVNEQFF,TGCAGTGCTAGTGCCGGGACAGGCGTTAATGAGCAGTTCTTC,TRBJ2-1,TRBD1,TRBV20-1,many,14
CASSLDSHSNQPQHF,TGTGCCAGCAGCTTAGACAGTCATAGCAATCAGCCCCAGCATTTT,TRBJ1-5,NA,TRBV7-6,few,15
CASSEGTYGGELFF,TGTGCCAGCAGCGAAGGGACGTATGGCGGGGAGCTGTTTTTT,TRBJ2-2,NA,TRBV3-1,NA,14
CASSPMGVQAGANVLTF,TGTGCCAGCAGCCCCATGGGCGTACAGGCTGGGGCCAACGTCCTGACTTTC,TRBJ2-6,NA,TRBV7-3,few,17
CASSPQTSGGNTGELFF,TGTGCCAGCAGCCCTCAGACTAGCGGGGGAAACACCGGGGAGCTGTTTTTT,TRBJ2-2,TRBD2,TRBV3-1,few,17